Listed here is a single TCR beta chain. These data belong to a study of control samples from healthy donors and cancer patients. Measured with immunoSEQ multiplex PCR; TCRdb has only the in-frame clones, and not every one. In the table there are fewer than 200,000 clones, about 93% of which are singletons. This CDR3 has 20 residues. Looked up from germline, CDR1 is LGHNT and CDR2 is FRNRAP. With V trimmed by 4 bases and J by 0 bases, 17 bases remained unmatched. The rearrangement uses TRBV12-5 and TRBJ2-5; the match to TRBD1 covers 10 bases. This sequence was found in a woman aged 55-70 years in good health. What was sequenced was blood. The CDR3 sequence is CASGWPMTGGSIEYQETQYF. CDR3 bases: TGTGCTAGTGGTTGGCCGATGACAGGGGGCTCTATTGAGTACCAAGAGACCCAGTACTTC.